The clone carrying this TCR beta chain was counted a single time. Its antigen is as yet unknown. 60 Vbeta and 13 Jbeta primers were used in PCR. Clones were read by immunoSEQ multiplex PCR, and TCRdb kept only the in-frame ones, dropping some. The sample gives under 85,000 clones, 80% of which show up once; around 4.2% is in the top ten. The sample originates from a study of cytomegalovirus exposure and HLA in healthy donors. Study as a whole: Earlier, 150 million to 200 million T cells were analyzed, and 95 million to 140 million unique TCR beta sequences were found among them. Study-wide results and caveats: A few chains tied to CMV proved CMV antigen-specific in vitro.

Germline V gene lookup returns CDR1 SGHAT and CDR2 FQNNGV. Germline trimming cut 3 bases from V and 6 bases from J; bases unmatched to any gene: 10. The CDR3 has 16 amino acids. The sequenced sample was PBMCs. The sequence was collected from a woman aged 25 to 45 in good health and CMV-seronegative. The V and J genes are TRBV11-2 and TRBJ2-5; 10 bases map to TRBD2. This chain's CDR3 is CASSFEAGGPRKTQYF. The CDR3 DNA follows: TGTGCCAGCAGCTTTGAAGCGGGAGGGCCAAGGAAGACCCAGTACTTC.